A single sample gave rise to the 32 T cell receptor beta chains below, sequenced in a study of regulatory T cells in long-lasting Graves disease. Noted time point: newly diagnosed GD, antithyroid drugs for less than 3 months. The authors made the TCR library using RNA they extracted from PBMCs. For TCR beta, libraries came from iRepertoire HTBI primers and Arm-PCR of CDR3 regions. TCRdb used MiXCR to reprocess the multiplex PCR reads, holding one entry per CDR3 protein. The sample consists of roughly 610,000 distinct CDR3 sequences, approximately 15% of them appearing once. The sample also formed part of further work on T cells in Graves' hyperthyroidism and ophthalmopathy.

The input for sequencing was peripheral blood mononuclear cells (PBMCs), taken at new diagnosis, from a patient treated with antithyroid drugs. These receptors were taken from a woman younger than 45 with Graves disease.

This clonotype was recorded at least ten times. The chain uses TRBV2 and TRBJ1-2, with a tentative D call TRBD1 (5 bases). The CDR3 length is 15 residues. Per germline, CDR1 SNHLY and CDR2 FYNNEI. V was clipped by 6 bases and J by 4 bases, with 18 bases between them. In DNA form, the CDR3 reads TGTGCCAGCAGAGATACAAGGGGCAAAGGCTATGGCTACACCTTC. Encoded protein: CASRDTRGKGYGYTF.

This clonotype was seen repeatedly, ten times or more. The chain joins TRBV6-2 or TRBV6-3 to TRBJ2-3; 11 positions agree with TRBD2. Germline CDR1 is MNHEY and CDR2 is SVGEGT. The CDR3 consists of 16 residues. The J segment lost 1 base and the V segment lost 6 bases, leaving 6 bases of the junction unmatched. CDR3 DNA sequence: TGTGCCAGCAGGTTAGGGGGACTAGCGGGCACAGATACGCAGTATTTT. Amino acids: CASRLGGLAGTDTQYF.

The V call is TRBV2, the J call TRBJ2-7, with 10 nucleotides matching TRBD1. Per the germline V gene, CDR1 is SNHLY and CDR2 is FYNNEI. This CDR3 contains 14 residues. The V gene end was trimmed by 5 bases and the J gene end by 5 bases; junction bases not matched to a gene: 6. The CDR3 is CASSTGTGVHEQYF. CDR3 coding DNA: TGTGCCAGCAGTACCGGGACAGGGGTCCACGAGCAGTACTTC.

This clonotype occurred a few times. The chain couples TRBV3-1 to TRBJ2-7; D not resolved. CDR3 length: 15 residues. Germline V gene lookup returns CDR1 LGHDT and CDR2 YNNKEL (reference sequence). V was pared by 2 bases and J by 3 bases, with 14 bases between. The CDR3: CASSQTRTRNYEQYF. CDR3 sequence (DNA): TGTGCCAGCAGCCAAACACGGACCAGGAACTACGAGCAGTACTTC.

Here the CDR3 DNA reads TGTGCCAGCAGCAAGTCGCCGGGCCCAGCGGAAAAACTGTTTTTT. Its protein product is CASSKSPGPAEKLFF. This chain uses TRBV11-3 with TRBJ1-4; D not resolved. Looked up from germline, CDR1 is SGHNT and CDR2 is YENEEA. The V end was cut by 5 bases, the J end by 8 bases, with 18 bases between. The CDR3 extends over 15 amino acids.

CDR3 coding DNA: TGTGCGTCTAAGCGGCGAGTGAACACTGAAGCTTTCTTT. The encoded protein is CASKRRVNTEAFF. This chain uses TRBV30 with TRBJ1-1; D is uncertain. CDR1 and CDR2 from the germline V gene are GTSNPN and SVGIG (reference sequence). The CDR3 is 13 residues long.

DNA of the CDR3: TGTGCCAGCAGTTTAGAGCGGAAGGACACTGAAGCTTTCTTT. Translated: CASSLERKDTEAFF. This rearrangement joins TRBV28 to TRBJ1-1; D remains ambiguous. Germline CDR1 is MDHEN and CDR2 is SYDVKM. V lost 2 bases and J lost 3, with 10 bases in between. The CDR3 is made up of 14 amino acids.

This clonotype has a handful of counts. DNA for the CDR3: TGTGGGAGGGTGGGCGAAAAACTGTTTTTT. This encodes CGRVGEKLFF. The rearrangement joins TRBV30 to TRBJ1-4; D not resolved. The CDR3 spans 10 residues. The V gene's germline CDR1 is GTSNPN and CDR2 SVGIG (reference sequence).

This clonotype was picked up a small number of times. The chain couples TRBV2 to TRBJ2-2, with TRBD2 matching over 7 bases. The V gene's germline CDR1 is SNHLY and CDR2 FYNNEI. With V trimmed by 8 bases and J by 7 bases, 13 bases remained unmatched. The CDR3 has 15 amino acids. In nucleotides, the CDR3 is TGTGCCAGCTGTGGGGCGACTAGCCTTTTCGGGGAGCTGTTTTTT. Translated, it gives CASCGATSLFGELFF.

This clonotype was observed a few times. The chain is built from TRBV7-9 and TRBJ2-1, with TRBD1 as a possible D gene (6 bases). V was cut by 6 bases and J by 7 bases, with 16 bases left in between. In germline, CDR1 is SEHNR, CDR2 FQNEAQ (reference sequence). This CDR3 spans 14 amino acids. CDR3 DNA sequence: TGTGCCAGCAGAACACACGTTCAGGGGAATGAGCAGTTCTTC. Encoded protein: CASRTHVQGNEQFF. Based on the CDR3 plus reference TRBV7-9 and TRBJ2-1, the full variable domain is DTGVSQNPRHKITKRGQNVTFRCDPISEHNRLYWYRQTLGQGPEFLTYFQNEAQLEKSRLLSDRFSAERPKGSFSTLEIQRTEQGDSAMYLCASRTHVQGNEQFFGPGTRLTVL.

This clonotype occurred many times. This chain joins TRBV7-8 and TRBJ1-1, with 9 bases identical to TRBD1. This CDR3 has 17 residues. J gave up 5 bases and V 2 bases, and 12 bases lay outside the gene matches. The germline V gene has CDR1 SGHVS and CDR2 FQNEAQ. DNA of the CDR3: TGTGCCAGCAGCTTATTCACCGGGACAGGGACCTTGACTGAAGCTTTCTTT. Translating gives CASSLFTGTGTLTEAFF.

The rearrangement links TRBV9 to TRBJ1-2, with D perhaps TRBD1 (5 bases). The germline CDR1 and CDR2 sequences are SGDLS and YYNGEE. CDR3 length equals 14 residues. V was clipped by 0 bases and J by 5 bases, with 11 bases between them. The CDR3 bases are TGTGCCAGCAGCGTAGGGGGAGGGGTTTATGGCTACACCTTC. It specifies CASSVGGGVYGYTF.

At least ten counts were recorded for this clonotype. The chain carries TRBV28 and TRBJ1-5; D remains unclear. Germline CDR1 MDHEN, CDR2 SYDVKM. CDR3 size: 16 residues. The germline V and J ends were trimmed by 0 bases and 4 bases, with 13 bases remaining between them. For the CDR3, the DNA is TGTGCCAGCAGTTTATGGTCCGGGAAGAAGAATCAGCCCCAGCATTTT. Translation gives CASSLWSGKKNQPQHF.

The chain carries TRBV5-1 and TRBJ2-2; TRBD2 is a possible D gene (6 bases). V was cut by 0 bases and J by 6 bases, with 15 bases left in between. Germline CDR1 SGHRS, CDR2 YFSETQ. The CDR3 consists of 16 residues. The CDR3 bases are TGCGCCAGCAGCTTGGAGACGGGAGTAGCACCCGGGGAGCTGTTTTTT. Protein sequence: CASSLETGVAPGELFF.

Ten or more counts support this clonotype. The V call is TRBV7-3, the J call TRBJ2-1, with D possibly being TRBD1 (6 bases). The CDR3 runs to 19 residues. Trimming took 3 bases from V and 0 from J, leaving 21 bases between them. Germline V CDR1 and CDR2: SGHTA, FQGTGA. The CDR3 region is CASSFRGHQISSSYNEQFF. The CDR3 DNA is TGTGCCAGCAGCTTTAGGGGACATCAGATCTCAAGCTCCTACAATGAGCAGTTCTTC.

In its sample, this clonotype was seen many times. The chain joins TRBV12-3 or TRBV12-4 to TRBJ1-3; D unclear. CDR3 length: 15 residues. Trimming left V 1 base short and J 4 bases short, with 11 bases between. The CDR3 loop is CASSLGGNKGNTIYF. CDR3 sequence (DNA): TGTGCCAGCAGTTTAGGAGGAAATAAAGGAAACACCATATATTTT.

This clonotype was seen repeatedly, ten times or more. The genes are TRBV30 and TRBJ2-7, with 9 bases matching TRBD1. V was pared by 2 bases and J by 2 bases, with 10 bases of the junction left unmatched. Germline values: CDR1 GTSNPN, CDR2 SVGIG (reference sequence). This CDR3 is built from 16 residues. The CDR3 sequence: CAWSNVGQGFPYEQYF. The CDR3, as DNA: TGTGCCTGGAGTAATGTAGGACAGGGGTTCCCCTACGAGCAGTACTTC.

This clonotype was counted at least ten times. This chain joins TRBV28 and TRBJ1-2, with a tentative D call TRBD1 (5 bases). V was cut by 2 bases and J by 9 bases, with 13 bases left in between. Germline V CDR1 and CDR2: MDHEN, SYDVKM. There are 13 residues in the CDR3. The CDR3 DNA follows: TGTGCCAGCAGTTTAATCCAGGGCCGTAGCTACACCTTC. This encodes CASSLIQGRSYTF.

This clonotype was seen at least ten times. The gene calls are TRBV7-2 and TRBJ1-5; unclear D gene. The CDR3 extends over 15 amino acids. Germline values: CDR1 SGHTA, CDR2 FQGNSA. Trimming stripped 8 bases from V and 0 bases from J, with 14 bases between. CDR3 region: CASGANGGSNQPQHF. Here the CDR3 DNA reads TGTGCCAGCGGTGCCAACGGTGGTAGCAATCAGCCCCAGCATTTT.

This clonotype was picked up a small number of times. The gene calls are TRBV20-1 and TRBJ1-5; D perhaps matches TRBD1 (5 bases). The germline V gene has CDR1 DFQATT and CDR2 SNEGSKA (reference sequence). Trimming cost V 5 bases and J 6 bases, with 14 bases left between them. The CDR3 length is 13 residues. The CDR3 region has the DNA TGCAGTGCTGGGGGTAAAGTCGTTCAGCCCCAGCATTTT. This encodes CSAGGKVVQPQHF.

This chain uses TRBV20-1 with TRBJ2-1; 9 positions match TRBD2. V lost 4 bases and J lost 6; bases outside the gene matches: 4. The CDR3 covers 13 residues. Germline CDR1 and CDR2: DFQATT and SNEGSKA (reference sequence). DNA for the CDR3: TGCAGTGCTAATCCACTAGCGGGCAATGAGCAGTTCTTC. Residues: CSANPLAGNEQFF.

J is TRBJ2-7 and V is TRBV24-1; weak D call: TRBD1 (6 bases). The CDR3 extends over 15 amino acids. Trimming left V 5 bases short and J 4 bases short, with 17 bases between. Germline V gives CDR1 KGHDR, CDR2 SFDVKD. CDR3 region: CATSGSGTRGYEQYF. The CDR3 DNA reads as TGTGCCACCAGTGGATCCGGGACAAGGGGATACGAGCAGTACTTC.

This sequence joins TRBV7-9 and TRBJ1-1, with a tentative D call TRBD1 (5 bases). The germline gives CDR1 SEHNR, CDR2 FQNEAQ (reference sequence). This CDR3 has 18 residues. V lost 5 bases and J 1 base, leaving 23 bases between the germline ends. The CDR3, as DNA: TGTGCCAGCAGCGCCCGATTAACGACATCTGGGGGGAACACTGAAGCTTTCTTT. Translated: CASSARLTTSGGNTEAFF.

This clonotype was recorded many times. The rearrangement uses TRBV20-1 and TRBJ1-5; no definite D call. CDR1 is DFQATT and CDR2 is SNEGSKA in the germline V gene (reference sequence). The V and J ends lost 2 bases and 0 bases respectively, with 8 bases between them. This CDR3 region has 14 residues. CDR3 region: CSARFTPSNQPQHF. The CDR3 DNA is TGCAGTGCTAGATTTACACCTAGCAATCAGCCCCAGCATTTT.

This clonotype was seen at least ten times. Germline and junction disagree at one end, which may indicate a read error. This sequence joins TRBV7-2 and TRBJ2-7; D is perhaps TRBD1 or TRBD2 (5 bases each). Germline assignment: CDR1 SGHTA and CDR2 FQGNSA. CDR3 length: 14 residues. The CDR3 is CASSSGLGAYEQYF. The CDR3 coding sequence is TGCGCCAGCAGCTCTGGACTGGGGGCCTACGAGCAGTACTTC.

This clonotype appeared many times. The V gene is TRBV12-3 or TRBV12-4, the J gene TRBJ1-1; TRBD1 matches 10 bases. CDR3 size: 15 residues. Trimming removed 3 bases from V and 7 bases from J; junction bases left unmatched: 8. The CDR3 region is CASSLFDRGRSEAFF. The CDR3 nucleotides read TGTGCCAGCAGTTTGTTCGACAGGGGGCGGAGTGAAGCTTTCTTT.

This clonotype was seen a handful of times. This chain joins TRBV5-1 and TRBJ2-3; tentatively, D is TRBD2 (5 bases). Trimming left V 5 bases short and J 5 bases short, with 18 bases between. CDR3 length equals 15 residues. Germline-derived CDR1 and CDR2 are SGHRS and YFSETQ. CDR3 amino acids: CASRLSGEGGDTQYF. In DNA, the CDR3 is TGCGCCAGCAGACTGAGCGGAGAGGGTGGAGATACGCAGTATTTT.

This chain uses TRBV12-3 or TRBV12-4 with TRBJ1-2; D possibly corresponds to TRBD1 (6 bases). The CDR3 totals 16 residues. V was shortened by 4 bases and J by 5 bases, with 20 bases between the two germline ends. The CDR3 DNA follows: TGTGCCAGCAGTTCGACCGGGACACTCAGATGGTATGGCTACACCTTC. Protein sequence: CASSSTGTLRWYGYTF.

The CDR3 region has the DNA TGCAGTGCTATGAGCGGGGTAGGGTGGACTGAAGCTTTCTTT. Protein: CSAMSGVGWTEAFF. The V gene is TRBV20-1, the J gene TRBJ1-1; D is uncertain. Germline values: CDR1 DFQATT, CDR2 SNEGSKA (reference sequence). V was cut by 4 bases and J by 5 bases, with 17 bases left in between. The CDR3 length is 14 residues.

In this sample, this clonotype turned up many times. V is TRBV6-2 or TRBV6-3 and J is TRBJ2-5; 9 bases align to TRBD2. Trimming took 5 bases from V and 5 from J; bases not matched to a gene: 3. This CDR3 region has 13 residues. Germline CDR1 MNHEY, CDR2 SVGEGT. The CDR3 loop is CASSLAGSETQYF. The CDR3, as DNA: TGTGCCAGCAGTCTAGCGGGATCGGAGACCCAGTACTTC.

As for this clonotype: A much larger clone lies a single base off, so this may be a read error. CDR3 in DNA: TGTACCAGCAGTCGATCCCTCGGGCAGGGACTTTCACCCCTCCACTTT. Translating it yields CTSSRSLGQGLSPLHF. The V call is TRBV27, the J call TRBJ1-6; maybe TRBD1 (5 bases). Germline CDR1 is MNHEY and CDR2 is SMNVEV (reference sequence). CDR3 length: 16 amino acids.

This clonotype was picked up a small number of times. The chain employs TRBV27 and TRBJ2-2, with 10 bases aligning to TRBD2. The CDR3 runs 17 residues. V shed 0 bases and J 6 bases; nucleotides not matched to a gene: 7. Per germline, CDR1 MNHEY and CDR2 SMNVEV (reference sequence). CDR3 residues: CASSLSSLAGVPGELFF. CDR3 coding DNA: TGTGCCAGCAGTTTATCCTCCCTAGCGGGAGTTCCCGGGGAGCTGTTTTTT.